This T cell receptor beta chain was recorded in a study of T cells in women clearing cervical HPV infection (dated by TCRdb to 2016 to 2019). For the study in its entirety: Cases were 20 to 25 women with histologically confirmed HPV16-related CIN3 or worse, including a couple of invasive cancers. In the parent cohort, 9,500 to 13,000 women aged 18 or older were enrolled in Guanacaste, Costa Rica, during about 1993 to 1994 and then followed for less than 8 years. Blood from cases was collected at the visit at which the lesion was first identified, whereas blood from controls was collected once infection was no longer detected. As quality controls, five blinded duplicates were added to each group, bringing the total to roughly 60 samples made up of 50 or so participants and some ten replicates. The approximately 26 controls were women who cleared a single incident HPV16 infection within 12 months without developing precancer or cancer. Cases had a median age of almost 35 years and controls had a median age of about 41, with no significant differences in baseline characteristics. For cases, the median interval between lesion detection and blood sampling was about 160 days, with an interquartile range of roughly 90 to 230 days. Since only a few of the women had HLA typing available, the possibility that HLA type was acting as a confounder could not be ruled out. Cases and controls were matched on age within five years and on year of sample collection. An exploratory proof-of-principle case-control study, nested within the Guanacaste HPV Natural History Study in Costa Rica, was conducted to compare TCR repertoires across cervical HPV16 outcomes. On the study overall, not on this receptor specifically: T-cell numbers per sample were unknown, so richness differences could reflect varying T-cell content rather than repertoire biology. Cases had lower TRBV6-7 relative abundance than controls (approximately 0.1% versus 0.16%; Bonferroni P = 0.0008). TCR repertoire richness was significantly higher in CIN3+ cases than in controls across sequencing depths, while evenness did not differ. The cross-sectional design could not show whether associations preceded infection or resulted from it; effector/memory subsets and HPV-specific T cells were not isolated. Cases were distinguished from controls with an estimated AUC of 0.65 to 0.85 by random forest classifiers combining richness and V gene abundances.

The immunoSEQ assay used multiplex PCR to amplify TCR beta CDR3 regions from an average of about 1.1 ug of genomic DNA per sample. To correct primer bias, the assay used a complete synthetic TCR repertoire to set an amplification baseline. The amplicons were sequenced using the Illumina platform. The study's own analysis went as follows. Sequences were error-corrected by clustering with frequency ratios and a modified nearest-neighbor algorithm and were then analyzed in the immunoSEQ Analyzer with IMGT gene definitions. At each rarefaction depth, TCR richness and evenness were averaged across 20 rarefaction repeats, and any sample with fewer sequences than the depth was left out. Wilcoxon rank sum tests with FDR correction were used to compare V, D and J gene relative abundances between the groups. For the blinded duplicates, the intraclass correlation was roughly 96% for TCR richness and averaged 76.4% across more than 60 gene segments. TCRdb retrieved this table from immuneACCESS and kept in-frame rearrangements only. Not all clones are present; in checked studies, unresolved V genes account for under half, and no reason is known for the remainder. Clonal size and the V and J genes are those of that table, whereas D and trimming came from the DNA. The table for this sample shows tens of thousands of clones. In total, the top ten clones hold about 6% of the sample.

The CDR3 has 14 amino acids, counting the end cysteine and phenylalanine. Sequencing covers 33 bases of the CDR3, shown here with the frame starting at base 1. V is cut by 2 bases and J by 0 bases, and the space between the germline ends is 5 bases. Per the germline V gene, KGHDR is the CDR1 and SFDVKD is the CDR2. Every participant had a single incident cervical HPV16 infection, and prevalent HPV16 infections were excluded. Cervical HPV DNA was detected with MY09/MY11 PCR, and genotyping was done with dot-blot hybridization. Approximately 15 mL of heparinized blood were centrifuged, and the buffy coat was aliquoted, frozen at -30°C, then stored at -80°C. QIAGEN kits were used to extract genomic DNA from the buffy coat specimens. Note on this clone: There is no known antigen for this receptor. The sequence runs out 3 residues before the end of the CDR3; the remainder is reconstructed from the germline J gene.

Source material: blood buffy coat. The origin of this receptor is a woman aged 18-70 years with a cervical HPV16 infection that either progressed to CIN3+ or cleared (not recorded which). This sequence uses TRBV24-1 and TRBJ2-3; the D segment could be TRBD1, given 5 matching bases. CDR3 protein: CATSDSGSTDTQYF. CDR3 DNA, as far as it was read: TGTGCCACCAGTGATTCAGGGAGCACAGATACG.